The 23 T cell receptor beta chains below were found in one sample sequenced in a study of blood T cell repertoires in COVID-19. Profiling relied on immunoSEQ multiplex PCR, and the TCRdb table lists in-frame clones only, not all of them. In the table there are 140,000 or so clones, roughly 84% of which are singletons. Specimen: peripheral blood. These receptors were collected from a man aged 25-45 years with COVID-19, enrolled during active disease.

This sequence joins TRBV7-9 and TRBJ2-3, with TRBD2 identical over 8 bases. The CDR3 is made up of 15 amino acids. The V segment lost 7 bases and the J segment 7 bases; nucleotides outside the gene matches: 13. The germline V gene has CDR1 SEHNR and CDR2 FQNEAQ (reference sequence). The CDR3 region has the DNA TGTGCCAGCACCAACCCGGGACTAGTTTCATATACGCAGTATTTT. This codes for CASTNPGLVSYTQYF.

J is TRBJ1-2 and V is TRBV27; unclear D gene. Germline CDR1 MNHEY, CDR2 SMNVEV (reference sequence). V was cut by 0 bases and J by 5 bases, with 10 bases left in between. The CDR3 totals 14 residues. The DNA for the CDR3 is TGTGCCAGCAGTTTATCATCGGACTATTATGGCTACACCTTC. This sequence encodes CASSLSSDYYGYTF.

This clone has a handful of counts. The chain couples TRBV18 to TRBJ2-7; 7 bases map to TRBD1. The CDR3 consists of 17 residues. V lost 0 bases and J lost 4; bases outside the gene matches: 12. Germline CDR1 is KGHSH and CDR2 is LQKENI. The CDR3 protein is CASSPPNDREFHYEQYF. The CDR3 DNA follows: TGTGCCAGCTCACCACCTAATGACAGGGAGTTTCATTACGAGCAGTACTTC.

V is TRBV29-1 and J is TRBJ2-7, with D perhaps TRBD1 (6 bases). The V gene's germline CDR1 is SQVTM and CDR2 ANQGSEA. Trimming cost V 4 bases and J 3 bases, with 13 bases left between them. The CDR3 totals 13 residues. The CDR3 spells CSVGHGTNYEQYF. In nucleotides, the CDR3 is TGCAGCGTTGGACACGGGACAAACTACGAGCAGTACTTC.

This clone was seen repeatedly, ten times or more. The chain links TRBV27 to TRBJ2-1; 9 nucleotides agree with TRBD1. V dropped 6 bases and J dropped 7; count of bases not matched to a gene: 4. CDR1 is MNHEY, CDR2 SMNVEV, per germline (reference sequence). This CDR3 comprises 13 residues. CDR3 sequence: CASRPGQGNEQFF. DNA of the CDR3: TGTGCCAGCAGGCCGGGACAGGGAAATGAGCAGTTCTTC.

The V call is TRBV7-8, the J call TRBJ2-6, with D perhaps matching TRBD2 (5 bases). The CDR3 is made up of 16 amino acids. Germline V gene data show CDR1 as SGHVS and CDR2 as FQNEAQ. V lost 5 bases and J 4 bases, leaving 15 bases between the germline ends. CDR3 in amino acids: CASSRTRLTGANVLTF. The CDR3 DNA reads as TGTGCCAGCAGCCGGACTCGGTTGACCGGGGCCAACGTCCTGACTTTC.

The sample holds one count of this clone. The rearrangement joins TRBV7-3 to TRBJ2-3; 11 nucleotides line up with TRBD2. The trim removed 5 bases at V and 3 bases at J, leaving 4 bases unmatched. The CDR3 length is 15 residues. The V gene's germline CDR1 is SGHTA and CDR2 FQGTGA. The CDR3 region has the DNA TGTGCCAGCAGCCTTAGGACTAGCGGGACAGATACGCAGTATTTT. The encoded protein is CASSLRTSGTDTQYF. The complete variable domain, with remaining parts taken from reference TRBV7-3 and TRBJ2-3, reads GAGVSQTPSNKVTEKGKYVELRCDPISGHTALYWYRQSLGQGPEFLIYFQGTGAADDSGLPNDRFFAVRPEGSVSTLKIQRTERGDSAVYLCASSLRTSGTDTQYFGPGTRLTVL.

The chain employs TRBV19 and TRBJ1-1; D unclear. There are 14 residues in the CDR3. From germline, CDR1 is LNHDA and CDR2 SQIVND (reference sequence). V was clipped by 6 bases and J by 6 bases, with 17 bases between them. This CDR3 is CASSPTEGLSEAFF. The CDR3 bases are TGTGCCAGTAGCCCCACAGAGGGATTGTCTGAAGCTTTCTTT.

This chain uses TRBV27 with TRBJ1-1; 7 bases agree with TRBD1. Germline V lookup: CDR1 MNHEY, CDR2 SMNVEV (reference sequence). Trimming took 6 bases from V and 3 from J; bases not matched to a gene: 4. The CDR3 spans 13 residues. The CDR3: CASSSQGHTEAFF. The CDR3 bases are TGTGCCAGCAGCTCACAGGGGCACACTGAAGCTTTCTTT.

The chain has TRBV4-1 and TRBJ1-1, with D maybe TRBD1 (5 bases). CDR1 and CDR2 (germline): MGHRA, YSYEKL. V lost 4 bases and J lost 2, with 14 bases in between. The CDR3 runs to 15 residues. Here the CDR3 DNA reads TGCGCCAGCAGCCGGGGGAGGGTAGGTAACACTGAAGCTTTCTTT. Protein product: CASSRGRVGNTEAFF.

With respect to this clone: A read error may account for a junction end that differs from germline. The gene calls are TRBV7-7 and TRBJ1-4, with D perhaps matching TRBD1 (6 bases). The CDR3 is made up of 15 amino acids. The germline V gene has CDR1 SSHAT and CDR2 FNYEAQ (reference sequence). CDR3 in DNA: TGTGCTAGCAGCTTAGAGGGGACACCTAATGAAAAACTGTTTTTT. Its translation: CASSLEGTPNEKLFF.

This clone was found a few times. CDR3 sequence: CASSLFTGTNYGYTF. The CDR3, as DNA: TGTGCCAGCAGCCTATTTACCGGGACTAACTATGGCTACACCTTC. The V gene is TRBV5-6, the J gene TRBJ1-2; D call uncertain. Germline assignment: CDR1 SGHDT and CDR2 YYEEEE. The CDR3 has 15 residues. The ends were cut back, 4 bases at V and 0 bases at J, with 13 bases in the middle.

The rearrangement uses TRBV24-1 and TRBJ2-1; 12 bases agree with TRBD1. The CDR3 length is 17 residues. CDR1 and CDR2 from the germline V gene are KGHDR and SFDVKD. Trimming at V came to 4 bases and at J to 12 bases, leaving 15 bases not matched to a gene. The CDR3 region is CATSERTGTGGPKGQFF. CDR3 nucleotides: TGTGCCACCAGTGAGCGGACCGGGACAGGGGGCCCCAAGGGGCAGTTCTTC.

This chain joins TRBV10-3 and TRBJ2-2; 10 bases agree with TRBD2. V gave up 3 bases and J gave up 4 bases; unmatched junction bases: 5. The germline V gene has CDR1 ENHRY and CDR2 SYGVKD. CDR3 length: 16 amino acids. The CDR3 DNA sequence: TGTGCCATCAGTGATTCCAAGCGGGAGGGCACCGGGGAGCTGTTTTTT. This translates into CAISDSKREGTGELFF.

The chain links TRBV5-1 to TRBJ2-7; TRBD1 aligns across 8 bases. Germline values: CDR1 SGHRS, CDR2 YFSETQ. Trimming took 4 bases from V and 2 from J; bases not matched to a gene: 8. The CDR3 consists of 15 residues. CDR3 amino acids: CASSATSDRAYEQYF. The CDR3 DNA reads TGCGCCAGCAGCGCAACCTCGGACAGGGCCTACGAGCAGTACTTC.

V is TRBV28 and J is TRBJ2-7, with D unclear. The V and J ends lost 2 bases and 2 bases respectively, with 19 bases between them. This CDR3 region has 17 residues. Per germline, CDR1 MDHEN and CDR2 SYDVKM. The CDR3 region is CASSLGVSNTFTYEQYF. The CDR3 nucleotides are TGTGCCAGCAGTTTAGGAGTGTCGAACACATTCACCTACGAGCAGTACTTC.

This clone was observed a single time. The gene calls are TRBV6-1 and TRBJ1-2; D uncertain. The CDR3 extends over 14 amino acids. With 1 base removed from V and 8 bases from J, the gap between germline ends came to 14 bases. Germline V gives CDR1 MNHNS, CDR2 SASEGT. CDR3 sequence: CASSEGPGGSGYTF. For the CDR3, the DNA is TGTGCCAGCAGTGAAGGTCCGGGTGGCAGCGGCTACACCTTC.

The chain's CDR3 is CATASGSSDTQYF. The DNA for the CDR3 is TGTGCCACCGCTAGCGGGTCCTCAGATACGCAGTATTTT. The chain employs TRBV15 and TRBJ2-3; TRBD2 aligns across 8 bases. The CDR3 contains 13 residues. Trimming cost V 8 bases and J 4 bases; bases outside gene matches: 5. Germline lookup yields CDR1 LNHNV and CDR2 YYDKDF (reference sequence). The whole variable domain, remainder taken from reference TRBV15 and TRBJ2-3, is DAMVIQNPRYQVTQFGKPVTLSCSQTLNHNVMYWYQQKSSQAPKLLFHYYDKDFNNEADTPDNFQSRRPNTSFCFLDIRSPGLGDTAMYLCATASGSSDTQYFGPGTRLTVL.

This chain connects TRBV6-5 to TRBJ1-3; 9 nucleotides match TRBD1. Trimming removed 6 bases from V and 3 bases from J; junction bases left unmatched: 3. Germline-derived CDR1 and CDR2 are MNHEY and SVGAGI. CDR3 size: 14 residues. This CDR3 is CASRGQGGGNTIYF. In nucleotides, the CDR3 is TGTGCCAGCAGGGGACAGGGAGGTGGAAACACCATATATTTT.

This sequence joins TRBV5-4 and TRBJ2-5; unclear D gene. The V and J ends lost 2 bases and 4 bases respectively, with 6 bases between them. The germline V gene has CDR1 SGHNT and CDR2 YYREEE (reference sequence). The CDR3 has 12 amino acids. The CDR3 DNA reads as TGTGCCAGCAGCTTCCCGGGAGAGACCCAGTACTTC. It encodes CASSFPGETQYF.

The chain couples TRBV2 to TRBJ1-1, with a tentative D call TRBD1 (5 bases). V shed 1 base and J shed 5 bases, with 11 bases lying between them. CDR1 is SNHLY and CDR2 is FYNNEI in the germline V gene. The CDR3 runs to 14 residues. In DNA, the CDR3 is TGTGCCAGCAGTGAAGAGGCATACAGGACTGAAGCTTTCTTT. As protein: CASSEEAYRTEAFF.

The chain couples TRBV7-8 to TRBJ1-6; TRBD1 matches at 9 bases. V shed 10 bases and J 10 bases; nucleotides not matched to a gene: 8. There are 13 residues in the CDR3. Germline V gene lookup returns CDR1 SGHVS and CDR2 FQNEAQ. CDR3 loop: CATSGTGSSPLHF. The CDR3 nucleotides read TGTGCCACCTCCGGGACAGGGTCGTCACCCCTCCACTTT.

V and J are TRBV4-1 and TRBJ1-1, with 9 bases that match TRBD1. The V gene end was trimmed by 3 bases and the J gene end by 0 bases; junction bases not matched to a gene: 8. The CDR3 contains 17 residues. CDR1 and CDR2 from the germline V gene are MGHRA and YSYEKL. The CDR3 loop reads CASSQVRQGGMNTEAFF. CDR3 nucleotides: TGCGCCAGCAGCCAGGTTCGACAGGGGGGAATGAACACTGAAGCTTTCTTT.